The 22 T cell receptor beta chains below were found in one sample sequenced in a study of T cells expressing NK-cell markers. TCRdb reprocessed the 5' RACE reads and reports one entry per CDR3 protein, with no DNA. Its table lists about 260,000 distinct CDR3 sequences. The sequenced sample was blood T cells: a sorted CD56 or NKG2C T cell subset, CD4+ or CD8+ T cells, or bulk PBMC T cells (not recorded which). These receptors originate from a woman between 18 and 75 years old in good health.

This sequence joins TRBV12-3 or TRBV12-4 and TRBJ2-1; the TRBD2 assignment by TCRdb is unverifiable without DNA. The CDR3 covers 16 residues. CDR3 protein: CASSGHSGMVQNEQFF.

The chain uses TRBV2 and TRBJ2-3. This CDR3 is built from 14 residues. Germline V lookup: CDR1 SNHLY, CDR2 FYNNEI. This CDR3 is CASRTGRVTDTQYF.

The chain carries TRBV20-1 and TRBJ2-5; TCRdb returns TRBD1, unconfirmable since there is no DNA. The CDR3 is 12 residues long. Germline values: CDR1 DFQATT, CDR2 SNEGSKA (reference sequence). CDR3 in amino acids: CSARRGEETQYF.

CDR3 amino acids: CASSYSIAGGGTDTQYF. The chain carries TRBV6-5 and TRBJ2-3; the D call from TCRdb, TRBD2, cannot be confirmed without DNA. The germline CDR1 and CDR2 sequences are MNHEY and SVGAGI. CDR3 length: 17 amino acids.

V gene TRBV4-3 combines with J gene TRBJ1-1. This CDR3 contains 15 residues. In germline, CDR1 is LGHNA, CDR2 YSLEER. The CDR3 region is CASSQGWNQDTLAFF.

V is TRBV12-3 or TRBV12-4 and J is TRBJ1-1. CDR3 length equals 14 residues. The CDR3 loop reads CASSFHRQEAGAFF.

This chain joins TRBV6-1 and TRBJ2-1; TCRdb names TRBD2, which stays unverified in the absence of DNA. Germline V gene lookup returns CDR1 MNHNS and CDR2 SASEGT. The CDR3 sequence is 15 residues long. CDR3 in amino acids: CASQRGRITYNEQFF.

This chain uses TRBV20-1 with TRBJ1-4; lacking DNA, the TRBD1 call made by TCRdb goes unchecked. In germline, CDR1 is DFQATT, CDR2 SNEGSKA (reference sequence). CDR3 length: 15 amino acids. This CDR3 is CSARDWGTANEKLFF.

V is TRBV6-5 and J is TRBJ2-1. This CDR3 is 14 amino acids long. Per the germline V gene, CDR1 is MNHEY and CDR2 is SVGAGI. The CDR3 loop reads CASSYDLSYNEQFF.

The chain combines TRBV7-2 with TRBJ2-7. The CDR3 runs 11 residues. Germline-derived CDR1 and CDR2 are SGHTA and FQGNSA. The CDR3 loop reads CASSSTYEQYF.

V and J are TRBV24-1 and TRBJ2-5; the TCRdb call, TRBD2, lacks DNA for checking. CDR1 KGHDR and CDR2 SFDVKD come from the germline V gene. This CDR3 contains 17 residues. The CDR3 spells CATSGERGGPSQETQYF.

The genes are TRBV2 and TRBJ1-1; TCRdb returns TRBD1, unconfirmable since there is no DNA. This CDR3 comprises 14 residues. Germline V CDR1 and CDR2: SNHLY, FYNNEI. The CDR3 region is CASSEAPVNTEAFF.

The chain joins TRBV7-3 to TRBJ2-1; TCRdb's D call of TRBD1 is untestable without DNA. Germline V gene data show CDR1 as SGHTA and CDR2 as FQGTGA. The CDR3 spans 15 residues. CDR3 region: CASSRDRGGYNEQFF.

This sequence joins TRBV3-1 and TRBJ2-2; TCRdb's D call, TRBD2, is unchecked because there is no DNA. The CDR3 length is 14 residues. Germline V lookup: CDR1 LGHDT, CDR2 YNNKEL (reference sequence). The CDR3 sequence: CASNSRRYAGELFF.

The chain uses TRBV7-2 and TRBJ2-1; TCRdb names TRBD1, which stays unverified in the absence of DNA. Germline assignment: CDR1 SGHTA and CDR2 FQGNSA. The CDR3 runs to 15 residues. The chain's CDR3 is CASSLVGQGLNEQFF.

The chain joins TRBV3-1 to TRBJ2-6. CDR1 is LGHDT, CDR2 YNNKEL, per germline (reference sequence). This CDR3 spans 14 amino acids. The CDR3 loop reads CASSSDSGANVLTF.

The chain recombines TRBV23-1 with TRBJ2-1; no DNA is available, so the TRBD1 call from TCRdb remains unchecked. TRBV23-1 is reported as an ORF; its role is uncertain. The CDR3 has 17 residues. CDR3: CASSPRDENLSYNEQFF.

The J gene is TRBJ1-1, the V gene TRBV5-1. Germline loops: CDR1 SGHRS, CDR2 YFSETQ. The CDR3 totals 15 residues. CDR3: CASSLTGWGNTEAFF.

V and J are TRBV29-1 and TRBJ2-1; TCRdb returns TRBD1, unconfirmable since there is no DNA. The CDR3 runs to 15 residues. Germline V gives CDR1 SQVTM, CDR2 ANQGSEA. The CDR3 sequence: CSGRRVGTRDNEQFF.

This rearrangement joins TRBV20-1 to TRBJ2-1; without DNA, the TCRdb call of TRBD1 cannot be checked. The germline V gene has CDR1 DFQATT and CDR2 SNEGSKA (reference sequence). CDR3 length: 16 amino acids. The CDR3 sequence is CSARDRGRGLGDEQFF.

CDR3 sequence: CSASSREYTDTQYF. The chain couples TRBV20-1 to TRBJ2-3; lacking DNA, the TRBD2 call made by TCRdb goes unchecked. Germline V CDR1 and CDR2: DFQATT, SNEGSKA (reference sequence). The CDR3 is 14 amino acids.

V usage is TRBV5-1 and J usage is TRBJ2-3; the TRBD2 assignment by TCRdb is unverifiable without DNA. Germline V lookup: CDR1 SGHRS, CDR2 YFSETQ. The CDR3 extends over 17 amino acids. The CDR3 protein is CASSSQLGGLRGDTQYF.